The subject of this entry is one T cell receptor (beta chain). What it binds is not known. Profiled with immunoSEQ multiplex PCR; TCRdb holds only in-frame clones, not every one. The repertoire holds 70,000 or so clones, with 90% as singletons. This sample was included in a study of identifying expanded T cells in peripheral blood. Notes on the study in general: Across healthy donors, higher total template counts meant significantly greater roughly 2-week count variance.

Trimming cost V 2 bases and J 0 bases; bases outside gene matches: 9. Germline CDR1 is SGDLS and CDR2 is YYNGEE. This CDR3 comprises 18 residues. Collection occurred without any documented infections or immune events in donors. The chain uses TRBV9 and TRBJ2-3, with TRBD2 identical over 10 bases. The TCR sequence derives from a person aged 18-70 years in good health. The sample taken for sequencing was blood. The CDR3 reads CASSVPMSGGASTDTQYF. CDR3 DNA: TGTGCCAGCAGCGTGCCTATGAGCGGGGGGGCTAGCACAGATACGCAGTATTTT.